This T cell receptor beta chain was obtained from a study of T cells after posttransplantation cyclophosphamide (dated by TCRdb to about 2016). At the level of the whole study: The study tracked T cell repertoire reconstitution by TRB sequencing after myeloablative bone marrow transplantation using posttransplantation cyclophosphamide as GVHD prophylaxis. Samples from about 33 PTCy-treated patients and some 16 related bone marrow donors of those patients were subjected to antigen receptor sequencing. Blood from all 34 PTCy patients who had 1-year posttransplant specimens underwent TRB sequencing. In 3 patients, TRB sequencing was also performed on up to 3 more blood samples taken 2 to 5.2 years after transplant, and in 4 patients, pretransplant blood was also TRB-sequenced. Public TRB sequences were queried against a database of over 3,000 sequences associated with responses to pathogens, tumor antigens, self-antigens and alloantigens. Because TRA and TRB clonality correlated tightly in 10 or so samples, the subsequent TCR analyses were limited to TRB only.

CDR3 length: 17 amino acids, cysteine to phenylalanine. Kept here is only the CDR3 DNA, which spans 51 bases and is read in frame from base 1. Trimming takes 0 bases off V and 6 bases off J; junction bases not matched to a gene: 7. From the germline V gene, CDR1 is SGHVS and CDR2 is FNYEAQ. This sample's treatment or condition label indicates: high-dose cyclophosphamide on days +3 and +4 as single-agent GVHD prophylaxis. Patients in the PTCy group got busulfan and fludarabine conditioning, a marrow graft from a related or unrelated donor, and cyclophosphamide on days +3 and +4. The PTCy-treated patients were enrolled in a prospective multi-institutional clinical trial. Peripheral blood and bone marrow mononuclear cells were isolated by Ficoll-Hypaque density centrifugation and cryopreserved. The investigation overall reported the following: Across approximately 45 patients, TRB clonality was highly associated with recipient CMV seropositivity and CMV reactivation, and diversity in PTCy patients was similar to diversity in CNI/methotrexate controls. At 1-2 months, donor-recipient similarity was low but rose over the first year, and the later blood repertoires were often dominated by donor CD8+ memory clones. The TRB repertoires of T cells infiltrating skin or GI tract showed only limited overlap with the TRB repertoires of T cells in blood.

Comment on this clone: Its recognized antigen is unknown. The input lacks base qualities; no much larger clone sits a single base away.

Genomic DNA was the input for TRB sequencing, which was run either with the immunoSEQ assay at survey resolution or with the hsTCRB kit. The study's processing was this. The immunoSEQ software was used for initial read processing, and the LymphoSeq R package was used for repertoire analyses. Clonality was computed as 1 minus normalized Shannon entropy; Gini coefficient was also calculated for each TRB dataset. To infer phenotypes in unsorted samples, TRB sequences from sorted subsets of the recipient or donor were mapped onto the unsorted samples of the same recipient. TCRdb took this table from immuneACCESS and kept in-frame rearrangements with V and J called. Such tables lack part of the clones; where checked against another copy, unresolved V genes explain under half of the gap, and the rest is unexplained. For V, J and clone size, that table is used; D and trimming come from the DNA. This sample comprises about 19,000 clones, roughly 90% of them detected only once. About 7% of the sample is taken by the ten largest.

Sequenced here: PBMCs, sampled after allogeneic stem cell transplant with posttransplant cyclophosphamide. This receptor was obtained from a female patient aged 40 to 55 who received an allogeneic stem cell transplant from a related donor, was CMV-positive, and had no GVHD. Some T cells may be donor cells from the graft after a transplant. The sequence joins TRBV7-6 to TRBJ2-2, with TRBD1 identical over 10 junction bases. The bases read TGTGCCAGCAGCTTAGCCTCGCCGGGACAGGGGTCCGGGGAGCTGTTTTTT. It encodes CASSLASPGQGSGELFF. Here the CDR3 is joined to the reference TRBV7-6 and TRBJ2-2 genes, and the full variable domain is: GAGVSQSPRYKVTKRGQDVALRCDPISGHVSLYWYRQALGQGPEFLTYFNYEAQQDKSGLPNDRFSAERPEGSISTLTIQRTEQRDSAMYRCASSLASPGQGSGELFFGEGSRLTVL.